At least ten counts were recorded for the clone carrying this T cell receptor (beta chain). Its antigen is not known. The CDR3 totals 13 residues. Germline CDR1 and CDR2: SGHRS and YFSETQ. The V end was cut by 0 bases, the J end by 4 bases, with 8 bases between. This sample stems from a study of T cell repertoires in cytomegalovirus infection. Study in general: Public TCR beta signatures provided an indication of both CMV infection and a matching HLA type. Study outcomes and limitations: Using cumulative public TCR beta family frequency, the authors identified those who carried CMV together with the relevant HLA. HLA-C-restricted, CMV-specific TCR beta clonotypes were dominant ex vivo.

TCRdb independently ran MiXCR on the reads; one entry per CDR3 protein. The repertoire has a few hundred thousand distinct CDR3 sequences, approximately 15% of them found once; the top ten carry less than 50%. The clonotype comes from a human donor in good health (CMV status not recorded). Some clones in this sample may be carry-over from other donors' samples. The chain recombines TRBV5-1 with TRBJ2-7; TRBD2 is a possible D gene (5 bases). Sequencing was done on a sample of CD8+ T cells from PBMCs. CDR3 loop: CASSLATSYEQYF. The CDR3 nucleotides are TGCGCCAGCAGCTTGGCAACTAGTTACGAGCAGTACTTC. The complete variable domain, with remaining parts taken from reference TRBV5-1 and TRBJ2-7, reads KAGVTQTPRYLIKTRGQQVTLSCSPISGHRSVSWYQQTPGQGLQFLFEYFSETQRNKGNFPGRFSGRQFSNSRSEMNVSTLELGDSALYLCASSLATSYEQYFGPGTRLTVT.